The next 15 T cell receptor beta chains were all read from a single sample in a study of blood T cell repertoires in COVID-19. The repertoire was sequenced with immunoSEQ multiplex PCR; TCRdb's copy has only in-frame clones and lacks some. The sample consists of about 410,000 clones, 75% to 90% of them appearing once. Sequences were obtained from peripheral blood. These receptors were obtained from a woman aged 40 to 55 with COVID-19, enrolled during active disease.

V gene TRBV10-3 combines with J gene TRBJ2-2; 8 nucleotides match TRBD2. The V gene end was trimmed by 2 bases and the J gene end by 1 base; junction bases not matched to a gene: 9. This CDR3 has 18 residues. Germline V gene data show CDR1 as ENHRY and CDR2 as SYGVKD. For the CDR3, the DNA is TGTGCCATCAGTGAGCGGGGCCGGAGCGGGGGGAACACCGGGGAGCTGTTTTTT. This codes for CAISERGRSGGNTGELFF.

The chain carries TRBV2 and TRBJ2-2, with 10 bases lining up with TRBD1. CDR1 and CDR2 from the germline V gene are SNHLY and FYNNEI. There are 14 residues in the CDR3. The ends lost 6 bases at V and 6 bases at J; junction bases unmatched: 4. As DNA, the CDR3 is TGTGCCAGCAGGGACAGGGGGAGGGCCGGGGAGCTGTTTTTT. Protein: CASRDRGRAGELFF.

This rearrangement joins TRBV19 to TRBJ1-5, with TRBD1 as a possible D gene (6 bases). V dropped 1 base and J dropped 4 bases, with 14 bases sitting between them. This CDR3 region has 16 residues. Germline assignment: CDR1 LNHDA and CDR2 SQIVND (reference sequence). CDR3 sequence (DNA): TGTGCCAGTAGTATAGTACCAGGGGCCGTTAATCAGCCCCAGCATTTT. Amino acids: CASSIVPGAVNQPQHF.

V and J are TRBV19 and TRBJ1-4, with D maybe TRBD1 (5 bases). From germline, CDR1 is LNHDA and CDR2 SQIVND (reference sequence). V was clipped by 7 bases and J by 0 bases, with 9 bases between them. CDR3 length equals 14 residues. CDR3 in DNA: TGTGCCAGTAACCAAGGGGCAACTAATGAAAAACTGTTTTTT. It translates to CASNQGATNEKLFF.

The rearrangement joins TRBV18 to TRBJ1-3; the D gene is possibly TRBD1 (5 bases). V was trimmed by 2 bases and J by 3 bases, leaving 11 bases between them. The CDR3 contains 15 residues. Germline V gives CDR1 KGHSH, CDR2 LQKENI. This CDR3 is CASSPGTGVGNTIYF. The DNA for the CDR3 is TGTGCCAGCTCACCAGGGACGGGGGTTGGAAACACCATATATTTT.

This clone showed up just once. This rearrangement joins TRBV28 to TRBJ2-7; D may be TRBD1 (5 bases). V was pared by 7 bases and J by 2 bases, with 12 bases between. Per the germline V gene, CDR1 is MDHEN and CDR2 is SYDVKM. The CDR3 extends over 13 amino acids. The CDR3 protein is CASTQGIPYEQYF. The CDR3 nucleotides are TGTGCCAGCACCCAGGGAATCCCCTACGAGCAGTACTTC.

V and J are TRBV7-2 and TRBJ1-2; a possible D gene is TRBD1 (5 bases). The CDR3 spans 14 residues. Germline V gene lookup returns CDR1 SGHTA and CDR2 FQGNSA. Trimming shortened V by 5 bases and J by 2 bases, and 12 bases separated the two germline ends. The CDR3 sequence: CASSRPGGNYGYTF. The CDR3 DNA reads TGTGCCAGCAGCAGACCCGGGGGAAACTATGGCTACACCTTC.

The chain is built from TRBV19 and TRBJ1-5; 10 positions match TRBD1. Germline CDR1 and CDR2: LNHDA and SQIVND (reference sequence). The ends lost 5 bases at V and 1 base at J; junction bases unmatched: 8. The CDR3 runs 17 residues. The CDR3: CASSFRDRGLSNQPQHF. The CDR3 region has the DNA TGTGCCAGTAGTTTCCGGGACAGGGGATTAAGCAATCAGCCCCAGCATTTT.

This chain joins TRBV2 and TRBJ1-3, with a weak D call TRBD1 (6 bases). The ends were cut back, 5 bases at V and 4 bases at J, with 15 bases in the middle. Germline V gene data show CDR1 as SNHLY and CDR2 as FYNNEI. The CDR3 contains 15 residues. The CDR3 spells CASSKNRADGNTIYF. The CDR3 DNA reads as TGTGCCAGCAGTAAAAACAGGGCTGACGGAAACACCATATATTTT. Combining the CDR3 with reference TRBV2 and TRBJ1-3 gives the whole variable domain EPEVTQTPSHQVTQMGQEVILRCVPISNHLYFYWYRQILGQKVEFLVSFYNNEISEKSEIFDDQFSVERPDGSNFTLKIRSTKLEDSAMYFCASSKNRADGNTIYFGEGSWLTVV.

The J gene is TRBJ1-4, the V gene TRBV4-3; D might be TRBD1 (5 bases). The germline V gene encodes CDR1 LGHNA and CDR2 YSLEER. There are 13 residues in the CDR3. V was cut by 1 base and J by 7 bases, with 7 bases left in between. The CDR3 sequence: CASSQGGVEKLFF. Written as DNA, the CDR3 is TGCGCCAGCAGCCAAGGGGGGGTTGAAAAACTGTTTTTT.

The rearrangement joins TRBV28 to TRBJ2-7; D unclear. The germline V gene encodes CDR1 MDHEN and CDR2 SYDVKM. The CDR3 runs to 15 residues. V gave up 2 bases and J gave up 1 base, with 12 bases separating them. As DNA, the CDR3 is TGTGCCAGCAGTTTAGGTTTACTTGAATCCTACGAGCAGTACTTC. Translating it yields CASSLGLLESYEQYF.

The rearrangement links TRBV5-1 to TRBJ2-7; 7 bases are a match to TRBD1. Per the germline V gene, CDR1 is SGHRS and CDR2 is YFSETQ. After removal of 2 bases from V and 0 bases from J, the junction contained 5 bases not matched to a gene. This CDR3 comprises 15 residues. CDR3 sequence reads: CASSLNRGRSYEQYF. In nucleotides, the CDR3 is TGCGCCAGCAGCTTAAACAGGGGACGCTCCTACGAGCAGTACTTC.

This chain uses TRBV27 with TRBJ1-1; D gene uncertain. The ends were cut back, 5 bases at V and 6 bases at J, with 16 bases in the middle. The germline V gene has CDR1 MNHEY and CDR2 SMNVEV (reference sequence). The CDR3 is 14 amino acids. The CDR3 DNA reads as TGTGCCAGCAGTCCGCGACAAGCCTTCGCTGAAGCTTTCTTT. Translated: CASSPRQAFAEAFF.

The chain joins TRBV7-2 to TRBJ2-2; 10 nucleotides align to TRBD2. Trimming at V came to 1 base and at J to 6 bases, leaving 5 bases not matched to a gene. CDR1 is SGHTA and CDR2 is FQGNSA in the germline V gene. CDR3 length: 16 residues. CDR3 region: CASSLVAGGMAGELFF. In DNA form, the CDR3 reads TGTGCCAGCAGCTTAGTAGCGGGAGGAATGGCCGGGGAGCTGTTTTTT.

This chain links TRBV7-2 with TRBJ1-5; D not certain. This CDR3 spans 13 amino acids. V was cut by 1 base and J by 7 bases, with 8 bases left in between. Germline V CDR1 and CDR2: SGHTA, FQGNSA. The CDR3 reads CASSLELQQPQHF. Written as DNA, the CDR3 is TGTGCCAGCAGCTTAGAGCTCCAACAGCCCCAGCATTTT.